This record concerns one T cell receptor (beta chain) sequence. The antigen is unknown. Losses at the gene ends were 5 bases for V and 2 bases for J; bases not matched to a gene: 5. Germline V gene lookup returns CDR1 SGHRS and CDR2 YFSETQ. There are 15 residues in the CDR3. This specimen comes from a study of identical twins. Study findings and constraints: Sharing of beta out-of-frame sequences by twins showed a weaker excess. While abundant cord blood beta clonotypes carried fewer insertions, memory repertoires showed no such pattern. Recombination models fit unrelated individuals' TCR alpha sharing but underestimated twins'.

TCRdb re-called the 5' RACE reads through MiXCR, storing one row per CDR3 protein. The sample lists around 250,000 distinct CDR3 sequences; roughly 13% were seen once. These same records also appear under a second study, on yellow fever vaccine responses in identical twins.

J is TRBJ2-3 and V is TRBV5-1, with 10 bases fitting TRBD2. Sequenced sample: memory (CD45RO+) T cells sorted from blood. The receptor's source is a woman aged 18-29 years in good health. CDR3 sequence reads: CASRPGLADTDTQYF. The CDR3 nucleotides are TGCGCCAGCAGGCCAGGACTAGCGGACACAGATACGCAGTATTTT. The full variable domain, in which reference TRBV5-1 and TRBJ2-3 provide the parts outside the CDR3, is KAGVTQTPRYLIKTRGQQVTLSCSPISGHRSVSWYQQTPGQGLQFLFEYFSETQRNKGNFPGRFSGRQFSNSRSEMNVSTLELGDSALYLCASRPGLADTDTQYFGPGTRLTVL.